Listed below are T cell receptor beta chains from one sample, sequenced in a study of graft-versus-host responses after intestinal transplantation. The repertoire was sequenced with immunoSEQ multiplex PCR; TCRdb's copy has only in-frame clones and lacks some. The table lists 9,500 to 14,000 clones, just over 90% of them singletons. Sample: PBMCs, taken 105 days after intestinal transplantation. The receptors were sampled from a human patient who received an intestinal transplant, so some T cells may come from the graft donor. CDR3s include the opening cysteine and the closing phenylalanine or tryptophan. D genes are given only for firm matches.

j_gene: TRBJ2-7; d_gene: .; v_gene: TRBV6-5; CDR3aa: CASSSGYYSYEQYF; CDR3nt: TGTGCCAGCAGTTCCGGGTACTATTCCTACGAGCAGTACTTC
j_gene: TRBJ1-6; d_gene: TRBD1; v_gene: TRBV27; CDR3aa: CASSLEHGTGLSPLHF; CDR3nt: TGTGCCAGCAGTTTAGAGCACGGGACAGGGCTATCACCCCTCCACTTT
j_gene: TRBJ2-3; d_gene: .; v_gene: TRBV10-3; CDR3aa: CAISEVGDTQYF; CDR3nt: TGTGCCATCAGTGAGGTGGGAGATACGCAGTATTTT
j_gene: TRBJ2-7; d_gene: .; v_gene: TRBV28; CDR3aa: CASSFRDLYEQYF; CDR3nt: TGTGCCAGCAGTTTCAGGGACCTCTACGAGCAGTACTTC
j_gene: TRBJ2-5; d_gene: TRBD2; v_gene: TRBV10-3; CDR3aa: CAISESSGGETQYF; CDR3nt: TGTGCCATCAGTGAGTCCAGCGGGGGAGAGACCCAGTACTTC
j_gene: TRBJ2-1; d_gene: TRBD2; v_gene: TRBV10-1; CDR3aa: CASSRLAWDEQFF; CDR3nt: TGCGCCAGCAGCCGACTAGCGTGGGATGAGCAGTTCTTC
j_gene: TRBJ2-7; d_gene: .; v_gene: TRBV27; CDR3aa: CASSLGRIYSYEQYF; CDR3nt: TGTGCCAGCTCATTGGGGCGAATCTACTCCTACGAGCAGTACTTC
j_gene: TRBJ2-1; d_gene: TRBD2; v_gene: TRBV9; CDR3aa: CASSVASGSGSYNEQFF; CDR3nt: TGTGCCAGCAGCGTCGCTAGCGGGAGCGGTTCCTACAATGAGCAGTTCTTC
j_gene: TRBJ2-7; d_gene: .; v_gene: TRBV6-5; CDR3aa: CASSFDSYEQYF; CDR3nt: TGTGCCAGCAGTTTCGACAGCTACGAGCAGTACTTC
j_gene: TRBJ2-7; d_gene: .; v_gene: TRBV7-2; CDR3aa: CASSDPTTGYEQYF; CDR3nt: TGTGCCAGCAGCGACCCGACAACCGGCTACGAGCAGTACTTC
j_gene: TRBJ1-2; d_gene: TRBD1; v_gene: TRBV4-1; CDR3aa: CASSFPGQQGYTF; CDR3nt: TGCGCCAGCAGCTTTCCGGGACAGCAGGGCTACACCTTC
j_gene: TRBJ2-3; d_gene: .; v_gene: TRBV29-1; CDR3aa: CSVGASTDTQYF; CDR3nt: TGCAGCGTTGGAGCATCCACAGATACGCAGTATTTT